This T cell receptor beta chain was captured in a study of beta chain features in type 1 diabetes. Study-wide background: Healthy donors resembled patients in age, gender and cell yields.

Sequencing targeted expressed TCRB transcripts, as all isolated RNA had been reverse transcribed. Produced via immunoSEQ multiplex PCR; TCRdb's table is partial and in-frame only. Of under 950,000 clones in the sample, roughly 15% were seen once. This clone was observed a few times. The germline V gene has CDR1 SGDLS and CDR2 YYNGEE. The CDR3 has 14 amino acids. The V gene lost 0 bases and the J gene lost 4 bases, with 9 bases spanning the gap. Each population that was sorted was more than 98% pure. Sequenced: naive CD4+ T cells from blood. The receptor comes from a woman aged 18-30 years in good health. The J gene is TRBJ2-3, the V gene TRBV9; D uncertain. CDR3 sequence reads: CASSVDPAADTQYF. Here the CDR3 DNA reads TGTGCCAGCAGCGTAGATCCGGCCGCAGATACGCAGTATTTT.